The clone carrying this T cell receptor (beta chain) is a singleton in its sample. Clones were read by immunoSEQ multiplex PCR, and TCRdb kept only the in-frame ones, dropping some. Seen here are 45,000 to 55,000 clones, around 92% observed once, and the top ten hold around 0.56%. The record originates from a study of T cell changes during pregnancy in multiple sclerosis. The CDR3 is 16 residues long. Germline V gene data show CDR1 as PRHDT and CDR2 as FYEKMQ (reference sequence). V was shortened by 8 bases and J by 0 bases, with 14 bases between the two germline ends. The rearrangement uses TRBV13 and TRBJ1-6; maybe TRBD1 (6 bases). The clonotype was recovered from a female donor with multiple sclerosis, enrolled in a pregnancy study. The material sequenced was CD4+ T cells from peripheral blood mononuclear cells, taken after pregnancy. CDR3 bases: TGTGCCAGCCTGCGAAGGGGGAGCTCCTATAATTCACCCCTCCACTTT. The encoded protein is CASLRRGSSYNSPLHF.